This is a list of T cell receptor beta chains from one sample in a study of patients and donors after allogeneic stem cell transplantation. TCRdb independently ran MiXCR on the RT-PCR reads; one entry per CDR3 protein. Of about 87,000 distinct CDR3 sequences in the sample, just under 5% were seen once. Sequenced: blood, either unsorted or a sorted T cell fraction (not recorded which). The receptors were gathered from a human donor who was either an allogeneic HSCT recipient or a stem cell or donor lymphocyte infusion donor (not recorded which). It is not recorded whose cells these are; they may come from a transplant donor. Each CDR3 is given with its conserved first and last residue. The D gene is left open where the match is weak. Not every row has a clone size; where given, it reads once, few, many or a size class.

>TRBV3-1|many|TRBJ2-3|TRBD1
CASSPPGQVRDTQYF
TGTGCCAGCAGCCCTCCCGGACAGGTCCGAGATACGCAGTATTTT
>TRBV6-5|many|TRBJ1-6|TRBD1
CASSSGTGSSPLHF
TGTGCCAGCAGTTCCGGGACAGGGAGTTCACCCCTCCACTTT
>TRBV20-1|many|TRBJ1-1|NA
CSAMKNTEAFF
TGCAGTGCTATGAAGAACACTGAAGCTTTCTTT
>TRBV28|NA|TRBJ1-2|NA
CASSLQSRGGYGYTF
TGTGCCAGCAGTTTACAGAGTCGGGGAGGCTATGGCTACACCTTC
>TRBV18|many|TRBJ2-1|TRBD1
CASSPAWDRATEQFF
TGTGCCAGCTCGCCAGCCTGGGACAGGGCAACTGAGCAGTTCTTC
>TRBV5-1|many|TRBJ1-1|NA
CASSLEGLGTEAFF
TGCGCCAGCAGCTTGGAGGGGCTTGGCACTGAAGCTTTCTTT
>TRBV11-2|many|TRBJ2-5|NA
CASSLGRGRVRQETQYF
TGTGCCAGCAGCCTAGGGCGAGGGCGGGTACGACAAGAGACCCAGTACTTC
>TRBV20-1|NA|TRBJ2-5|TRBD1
CSAARGHEETQYF
TGCAGCGCCGCGAGGGGGCACGAGGAGACCCAGTACTTC
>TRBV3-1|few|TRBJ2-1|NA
CASSQDSPYAGDNEQFF
TGTGCCAGCAGCCAAGATTCCCCCTATGCCGGTGACAATGAGCAGTTCTTC
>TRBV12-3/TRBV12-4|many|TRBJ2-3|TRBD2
CASGRGDTQYF
TGTGCCAGCGGGAGGGGTGATACGCAGTATTTT
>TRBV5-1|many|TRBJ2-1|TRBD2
CASSLVLADNEQFF
TGCGCCAGCAGCTTGGTCCTAGCGGACAATGAGCAGTTCTTC
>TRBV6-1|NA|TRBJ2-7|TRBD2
CASSQGPVAGGYEQYF
TGTGCCAGCAGTCAAGGCCCCGTAGCGGGGGGCTACGAGCAGTACTTC
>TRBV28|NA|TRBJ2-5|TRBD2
CASSRGDYGKQETQYF
TGTGCCAGCAGCAGAGGGGACTATGGGAAACAAGAGACCCAGTACTTC
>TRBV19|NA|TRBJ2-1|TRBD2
CASSRVGSGTLTYNEQFF
TGTGCCAGTAGTAGGGTCGGTAGCGGGACTCTCACCTACAATGAGCAGTTCTTC
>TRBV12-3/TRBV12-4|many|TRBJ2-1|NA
CASSLSSEREQFF
TGTGCCAGCAGTTTATCTAGCGAGAGAGAGCAGTTCTTC
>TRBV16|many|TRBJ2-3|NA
CASSPHRGTDTQYF
TGTGCCAGCAGCCCCCACAGGGGCACAGATACGCAGTATTTT